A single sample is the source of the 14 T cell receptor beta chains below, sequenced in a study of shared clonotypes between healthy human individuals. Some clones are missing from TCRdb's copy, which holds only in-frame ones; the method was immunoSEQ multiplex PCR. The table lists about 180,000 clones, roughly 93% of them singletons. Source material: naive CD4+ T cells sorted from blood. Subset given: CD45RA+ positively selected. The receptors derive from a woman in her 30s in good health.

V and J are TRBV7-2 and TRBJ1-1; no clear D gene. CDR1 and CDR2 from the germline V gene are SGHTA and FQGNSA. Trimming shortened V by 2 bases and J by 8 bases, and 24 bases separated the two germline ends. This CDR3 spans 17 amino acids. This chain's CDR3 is CASSLFRSNGGPNEAFF. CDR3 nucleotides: TGTGCCAGCAGCTTATTCCGTTCTAACGGTGGGCCCAACGAAGCTTTCTTT.

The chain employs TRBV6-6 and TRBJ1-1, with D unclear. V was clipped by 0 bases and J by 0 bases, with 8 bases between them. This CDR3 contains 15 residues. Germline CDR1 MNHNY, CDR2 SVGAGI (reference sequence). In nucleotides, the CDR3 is TGTGCCAGCAGTTACTCGCCGATCATGAACACTGAAGCTTTCTTT. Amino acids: CASSYSPIMNTEAFF.

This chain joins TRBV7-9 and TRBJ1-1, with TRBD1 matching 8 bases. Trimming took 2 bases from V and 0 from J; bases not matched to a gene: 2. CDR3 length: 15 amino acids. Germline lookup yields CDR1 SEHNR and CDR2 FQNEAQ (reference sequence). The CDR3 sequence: CASSLPRGLNTEAFF. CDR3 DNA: TGTGCCAGCAGCTTACCCAGGGGGCTGAACACTGAAGCTTTCTTT.

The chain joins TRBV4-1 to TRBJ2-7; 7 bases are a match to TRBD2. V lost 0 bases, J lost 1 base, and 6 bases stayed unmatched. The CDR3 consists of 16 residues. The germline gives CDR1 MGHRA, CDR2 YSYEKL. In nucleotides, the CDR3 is TGCGCCAGCAGCCAAGATAGAACGCGGGAGTCCTACGAGCAGTACTTC. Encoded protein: CASSQDRTRESYEQYF.

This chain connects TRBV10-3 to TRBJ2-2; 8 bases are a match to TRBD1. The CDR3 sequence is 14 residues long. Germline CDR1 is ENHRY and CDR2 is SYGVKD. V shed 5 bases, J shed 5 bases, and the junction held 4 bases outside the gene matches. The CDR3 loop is CAISLQGATGELFF. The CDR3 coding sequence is TGTGCCATCAGTCTCCAGGGGGCTACCGGGGAGCTGTTTTTT.

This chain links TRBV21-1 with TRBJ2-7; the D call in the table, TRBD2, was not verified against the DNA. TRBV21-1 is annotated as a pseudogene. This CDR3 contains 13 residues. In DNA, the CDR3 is TGTGCCAGCGCCTTTTGGAGCTCCTACGAGCAGTACTTC. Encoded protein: CASAFWSSYEQYF.

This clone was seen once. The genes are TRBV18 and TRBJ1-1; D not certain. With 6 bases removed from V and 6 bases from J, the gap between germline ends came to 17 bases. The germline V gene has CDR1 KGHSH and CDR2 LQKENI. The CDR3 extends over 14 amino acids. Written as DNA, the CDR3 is TGTGCCAGCTCGCTCACGGGCGGGAAGGCTGAAGCTTTCTTT. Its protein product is CASSLTGGKAEAFF.

Here the CDR3 reads CASLRGLAGLDTQYF. CDR3 in DNA: TGTGCCAGCTTACGGGGACTAGCGGGATTAGATACGCAGTATTTT. The rearrangement uses TRBV18 and TRBJ2-3; TRBD2 agrees at 13 bases. V gave up 7 bases and J gave up 5 bases; unmatched junction bases: 6. The CDR3 covers 15 residues. Per germline, CDR1 KGHSH and CDR2 LQKENI.

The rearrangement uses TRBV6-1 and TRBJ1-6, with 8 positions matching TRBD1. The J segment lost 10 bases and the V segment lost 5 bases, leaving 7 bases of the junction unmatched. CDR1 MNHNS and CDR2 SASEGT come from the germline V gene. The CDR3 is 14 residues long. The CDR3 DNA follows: TGTGCCAGCAGTACGGGACAGGCCTGGTCACCCCTCCACTTT. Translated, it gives CASSTGQAWSPLHF.

As DNA, the CDR3 is TGTGCCAGCAGTTACTCGAGGGAAGGTGGCGGCTACACCTTC. As protein: CASSYSREGGGYTF. The chain has TRBV6-6 and TRBJ1-2; D remains ambiguous. The germline V and J ends were trimmed by 0 bases and 8 bases, with 13 bases remaining between them. The CDR3 runs 14 residues. CDR1 is MNHNY, CDR2 SVGAGI, per germline (reference sequence).

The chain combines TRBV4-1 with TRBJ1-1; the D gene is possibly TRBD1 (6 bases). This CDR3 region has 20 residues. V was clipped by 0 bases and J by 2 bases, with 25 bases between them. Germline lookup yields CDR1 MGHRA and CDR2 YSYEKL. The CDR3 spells CASSQEKSGTWGGENTEAFF. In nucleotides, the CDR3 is TGCGCCAGCAGCCAAGAAAAATCGGGAACTTGGGGGGGCGAAAACACTGAAGCTTTCTTT.

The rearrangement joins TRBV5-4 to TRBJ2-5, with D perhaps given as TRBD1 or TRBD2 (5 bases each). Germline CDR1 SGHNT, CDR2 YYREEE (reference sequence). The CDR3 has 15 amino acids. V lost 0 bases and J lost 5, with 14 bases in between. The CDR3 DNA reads TGTGCCAGCAGCTTGGTTGGGGGTTTGGGGGAGACCCAGTACTTC. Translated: CASSLVGGLGETQYF.

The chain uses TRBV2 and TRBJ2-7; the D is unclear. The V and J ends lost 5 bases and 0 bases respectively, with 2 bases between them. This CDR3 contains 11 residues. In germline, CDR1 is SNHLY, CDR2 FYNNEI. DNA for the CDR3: TGTGCCAGCAGTCTCTCCTACGAGCAGTACTTC. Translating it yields CASSLSYEQYF.

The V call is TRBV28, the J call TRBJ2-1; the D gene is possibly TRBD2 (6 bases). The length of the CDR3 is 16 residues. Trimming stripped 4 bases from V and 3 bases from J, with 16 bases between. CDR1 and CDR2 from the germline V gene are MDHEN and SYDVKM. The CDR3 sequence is CASSSPRSGYYNEQFF. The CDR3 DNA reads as TGTGCCAGCAGTTCCCCCCGTAGCGGTTACTACAATGAGCAGTTCTTC. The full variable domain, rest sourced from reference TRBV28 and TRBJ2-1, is DVKVTQSSRYLVKRTGEKVFLECVQDMDHENMFWYRQDPGLGLRLIYFSYDVKMKEKGDIPEGYSVSREKKERFSLILESASTNQTSMYLCASSSPRSGYYNEQFFGPGTRLTVL.